The present TCR beta chain was sequenced within a study of blood T cell repertoires in COVID-19. Using immunoSEQ multiplex PCR, the repertoire was profiled, and TCRdb retains in-frame clones only, with some absent. The sample yields about 88,000 clones, 90% to 95% seen once. Between the trimmed V and J ends, which lost 5 bases and 0 bases, there was a span of 17 bases. Germline CDR1 reads SGHAT; CDR2 reads FQNNGV. CDR3 length: 17 residues. The source material was peripheral blood. The sequence came from a man aged 60 to 69 with acute or convalescent COVID-19. V gene TRBV11-2 combines with J gene TRBJ2-1, with a weak D call TRBD2 (6 bases). The CDR3 DNA reads as TGTGCCAGCAGCCCTCGACCTGCCGGGAGCTCCTACAATGAGCAGTTCTTC. Amino acid sequence: CASSPRPAGSSYNEQFF.